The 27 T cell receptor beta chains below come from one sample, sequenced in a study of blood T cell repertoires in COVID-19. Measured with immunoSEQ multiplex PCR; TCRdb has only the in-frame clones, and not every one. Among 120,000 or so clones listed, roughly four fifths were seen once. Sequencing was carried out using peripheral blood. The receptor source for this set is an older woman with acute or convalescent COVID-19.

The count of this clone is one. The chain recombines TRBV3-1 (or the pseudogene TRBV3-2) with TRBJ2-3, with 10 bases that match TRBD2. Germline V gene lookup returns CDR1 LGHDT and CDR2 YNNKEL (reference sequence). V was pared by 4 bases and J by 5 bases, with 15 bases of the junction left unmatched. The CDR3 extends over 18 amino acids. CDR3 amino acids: CASSLQGSGGAVGDTQYF. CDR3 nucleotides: TGTGCCAGCAGCCTACAAGGAAGCGGGGGGGCTGTGGGAGATACGCAGTATTTT.

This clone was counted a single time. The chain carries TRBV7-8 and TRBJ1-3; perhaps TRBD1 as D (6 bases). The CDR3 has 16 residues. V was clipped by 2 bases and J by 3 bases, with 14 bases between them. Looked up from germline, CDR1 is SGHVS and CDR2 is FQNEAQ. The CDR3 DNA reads TGTGCCAGCAGCTTACGAAACAGGGACGGTGGAAACACCATATATTTT. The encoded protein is CASSLRNRDGGNTIYF.

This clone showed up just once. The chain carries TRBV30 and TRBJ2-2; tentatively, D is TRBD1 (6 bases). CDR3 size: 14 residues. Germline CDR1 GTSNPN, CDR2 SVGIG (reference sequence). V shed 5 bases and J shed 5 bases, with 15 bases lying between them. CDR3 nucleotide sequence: TGTGCCTGGGAAAGAAGGGGGTGGACCGGGGAGCTGTTTTTT. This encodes CAWERRGWTGELFF.

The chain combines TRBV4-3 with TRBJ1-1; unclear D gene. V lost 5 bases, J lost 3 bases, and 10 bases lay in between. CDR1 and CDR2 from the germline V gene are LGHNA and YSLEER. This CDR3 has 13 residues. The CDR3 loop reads CASSSTEYTEAFF. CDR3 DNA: TGCGCCAGCAGCTCCACCGAGTACACTGAAGCTTTCTTT.

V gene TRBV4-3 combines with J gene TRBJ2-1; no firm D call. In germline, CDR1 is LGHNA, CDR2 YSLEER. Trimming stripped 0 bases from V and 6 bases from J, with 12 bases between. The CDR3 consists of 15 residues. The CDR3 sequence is CASSQDFPETNEQFF. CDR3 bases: TGCGCCAGCAGCCAAGACTTTCCAGAAACCAATGAGCAGTTCTTC.

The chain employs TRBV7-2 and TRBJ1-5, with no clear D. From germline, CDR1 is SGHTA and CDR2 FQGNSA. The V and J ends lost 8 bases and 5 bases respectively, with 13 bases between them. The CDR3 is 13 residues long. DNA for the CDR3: TGTGCCAGCTCCGATCAGGTCCATCAGCCCCAGCATTTT. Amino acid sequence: CASSDQVHQPQHF.

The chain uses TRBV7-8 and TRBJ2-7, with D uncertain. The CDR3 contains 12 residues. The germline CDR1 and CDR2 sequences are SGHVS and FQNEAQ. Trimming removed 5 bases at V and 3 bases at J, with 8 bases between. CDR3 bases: TGTGCCAGCAGCCCCAGAGGCTACGAGCAGTACTTC. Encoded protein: CASSPRGYEQYF.

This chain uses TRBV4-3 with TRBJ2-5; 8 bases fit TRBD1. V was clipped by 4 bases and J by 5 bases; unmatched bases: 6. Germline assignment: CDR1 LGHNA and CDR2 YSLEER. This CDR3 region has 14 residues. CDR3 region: CASSLDRGGETQYF. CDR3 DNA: TGCGCCAGCAGCCTCGACAGGGGAGGTGAGACCCAGTACTTC.

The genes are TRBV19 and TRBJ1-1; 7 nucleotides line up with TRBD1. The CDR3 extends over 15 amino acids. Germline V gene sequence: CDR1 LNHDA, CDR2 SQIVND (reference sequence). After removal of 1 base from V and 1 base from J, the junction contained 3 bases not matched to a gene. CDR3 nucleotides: TGTGCCAGTAGTATAGGCAGGGGGTCGAACACTGAAGCTTTCTTT. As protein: CASSIGRGSNTEAFF.

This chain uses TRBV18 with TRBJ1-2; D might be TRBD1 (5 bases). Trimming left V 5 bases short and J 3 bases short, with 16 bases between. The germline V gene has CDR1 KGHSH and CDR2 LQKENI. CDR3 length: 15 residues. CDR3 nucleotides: TGTGCCAGCTCATCGGAAGGGGAAGTGGACTATGGCTACACCTTC. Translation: CASSSEGEVDYGYTF.

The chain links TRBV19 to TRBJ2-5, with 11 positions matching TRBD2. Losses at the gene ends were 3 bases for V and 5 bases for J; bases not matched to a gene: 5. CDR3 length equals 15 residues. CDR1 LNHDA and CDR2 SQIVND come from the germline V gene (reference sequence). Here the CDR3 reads CASSISSGGSETQYF. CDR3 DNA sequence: TGTGCCAGTAGTATCTCTAGCGGGGGGTCTGAGACCCAGTACTTC.

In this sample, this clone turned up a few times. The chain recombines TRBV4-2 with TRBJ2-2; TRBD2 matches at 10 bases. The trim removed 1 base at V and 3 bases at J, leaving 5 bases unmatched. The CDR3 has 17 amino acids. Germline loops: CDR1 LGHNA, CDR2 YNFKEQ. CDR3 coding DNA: TGTGCCAGCAGCCAAGGAGCGGGGGGGCCGCACACCGGGGAGCTGTTTTTT. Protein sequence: CASSQGAGGPHTGELFF.

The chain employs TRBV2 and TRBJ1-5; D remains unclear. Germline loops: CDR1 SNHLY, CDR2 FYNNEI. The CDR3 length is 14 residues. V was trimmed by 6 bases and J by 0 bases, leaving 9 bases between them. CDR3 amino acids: CASRELYSNQPQHF. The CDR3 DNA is TGTGCCAGCAGGGAGTTATATAGCAATCAGCCCCAGCATTTT.

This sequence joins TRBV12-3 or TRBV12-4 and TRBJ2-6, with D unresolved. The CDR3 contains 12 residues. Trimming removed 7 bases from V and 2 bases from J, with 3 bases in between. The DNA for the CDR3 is TGTGCCAGCACCACTGGGGCCAACGTCCTGACTTTC. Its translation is CASTTGANVLTF.

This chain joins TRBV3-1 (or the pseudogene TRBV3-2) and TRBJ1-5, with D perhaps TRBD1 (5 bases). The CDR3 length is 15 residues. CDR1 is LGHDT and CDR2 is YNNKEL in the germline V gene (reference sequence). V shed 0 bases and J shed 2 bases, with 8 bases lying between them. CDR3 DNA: TGTGCCAGCAGCCAAGACCCAGGGCGCAATCAGCCCCAGCATTTT. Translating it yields CASSQDPGRNQPQHF.

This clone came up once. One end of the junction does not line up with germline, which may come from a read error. The CDR3 DNA follows: TGTGCCAGCAGTGAAATTTCCTATCCAGGGTTGTTT. This encodes CASSEISYPGLF. V usage is TRBV6-1 and J usage is TRBJ1-1, with a tentative D call TRBD1 (5 bases). The CDR3 sequence is 12 residues long. CDR1 MNHNS and CDR2 SASEGT come from the germline V gene.

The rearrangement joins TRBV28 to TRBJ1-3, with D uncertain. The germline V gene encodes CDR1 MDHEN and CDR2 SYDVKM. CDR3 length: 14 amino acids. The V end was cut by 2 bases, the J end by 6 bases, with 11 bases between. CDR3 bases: TGTGCCAGCAGTTTAGTCGGGATTGAAAACACCATATATTTT. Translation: CASSLVGIENTIYF.

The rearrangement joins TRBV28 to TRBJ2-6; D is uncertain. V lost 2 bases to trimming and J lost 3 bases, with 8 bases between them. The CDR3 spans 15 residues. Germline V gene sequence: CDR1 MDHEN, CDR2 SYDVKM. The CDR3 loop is CASSLLSFGANVLTF. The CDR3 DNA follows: TGTGCCAGCAGTTTACTGAGCTTTGGGGCCAACGTCCTGACTTTC.

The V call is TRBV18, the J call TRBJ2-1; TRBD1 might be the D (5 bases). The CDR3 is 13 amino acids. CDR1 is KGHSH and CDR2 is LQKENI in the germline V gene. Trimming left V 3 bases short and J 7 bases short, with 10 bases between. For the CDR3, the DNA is TGTGCCAGCTCACCGCTGACAGAGAATGAGCAGTTCTTC. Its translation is CASSPLTENEQFF.

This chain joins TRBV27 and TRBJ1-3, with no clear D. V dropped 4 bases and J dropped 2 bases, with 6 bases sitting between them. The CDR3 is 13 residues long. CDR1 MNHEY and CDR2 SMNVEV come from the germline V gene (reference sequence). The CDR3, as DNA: TGTGCCAGCAGTTCCCTACCTGGAAACACCATATATTTT. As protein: CASSSLPGNTIYF.

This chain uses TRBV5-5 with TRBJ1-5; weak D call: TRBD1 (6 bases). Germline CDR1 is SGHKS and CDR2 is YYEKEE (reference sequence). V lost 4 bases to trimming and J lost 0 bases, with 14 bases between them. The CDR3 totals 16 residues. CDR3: CASSPGQQYSNQPQHF. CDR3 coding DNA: TGTGCCAGCAGCCCAGGACAGCAATATAGCAATCAGCCCCAGCATTTT.

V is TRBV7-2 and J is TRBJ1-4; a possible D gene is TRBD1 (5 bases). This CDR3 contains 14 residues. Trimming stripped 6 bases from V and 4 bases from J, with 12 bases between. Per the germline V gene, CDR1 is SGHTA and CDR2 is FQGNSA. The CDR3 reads CASSPGGGNEKLFF. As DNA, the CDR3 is TGTGCCAGCAGTCCGGGGGGGGGTAATGAAAAACTGTTTTTT. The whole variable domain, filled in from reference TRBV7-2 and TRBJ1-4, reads GAGVSQSPSNKVTEKGKDVELRCDPISGHTALYWYRQSLGQGLEFLIYFQGNSAPDKSGLPSDRFSAERTGGSVSTLTIQRTQQEDSAVYLCASSPGGGNEKLFFGSGTQLSVL.

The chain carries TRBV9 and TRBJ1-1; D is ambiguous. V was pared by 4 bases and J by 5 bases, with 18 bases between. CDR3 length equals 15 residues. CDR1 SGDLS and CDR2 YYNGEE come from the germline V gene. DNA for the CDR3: TGTGCCAGCAGCCCTGGCGCGGCGGGTCGGACTGAAGCTTTCTTT. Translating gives CASSPGAAGRTEAFF. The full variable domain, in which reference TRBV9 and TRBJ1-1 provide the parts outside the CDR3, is DSGVTQTPKHLITATGQRVTLRCSPRSGDLSVYWYQQSLDQGLQFLIQYYNGEERAKGNILERFSAQQFPDLHSELNLSSLELGDSALYFCASSPGAAGRTEAFFGQGTRLTVV.

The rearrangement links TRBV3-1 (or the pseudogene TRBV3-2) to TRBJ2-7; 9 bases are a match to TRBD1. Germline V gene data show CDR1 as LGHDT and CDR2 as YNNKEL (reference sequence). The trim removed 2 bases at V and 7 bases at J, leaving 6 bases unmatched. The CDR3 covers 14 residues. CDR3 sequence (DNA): TGTGCCAGCAGCCAACCGGACAGGGGTAAAGAGCAGTACTTC. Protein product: CASSQPDRGKEQYF.

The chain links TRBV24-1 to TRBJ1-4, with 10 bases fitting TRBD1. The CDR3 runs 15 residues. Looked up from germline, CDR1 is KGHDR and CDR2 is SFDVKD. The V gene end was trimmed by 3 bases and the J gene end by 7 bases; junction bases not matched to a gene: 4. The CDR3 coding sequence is TGTGCCACCAGTGATGCCCGGACAGGGGGTGAAAAACTGTTTTTT. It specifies CATSDARTGGEKLFF.

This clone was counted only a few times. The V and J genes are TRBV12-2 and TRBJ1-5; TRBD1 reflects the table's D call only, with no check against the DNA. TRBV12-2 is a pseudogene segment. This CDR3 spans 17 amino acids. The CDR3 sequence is CASRLRPQGASDQPQHF. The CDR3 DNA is TGTGCAAGTCGCTTAAGGCCTCAGGGGGCGAGCGATCAGCCCCAGCATTTT.

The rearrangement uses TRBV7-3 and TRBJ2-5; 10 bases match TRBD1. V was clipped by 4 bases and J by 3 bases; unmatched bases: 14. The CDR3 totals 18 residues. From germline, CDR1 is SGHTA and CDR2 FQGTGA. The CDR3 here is CASSSPPGTGVRKETQYF. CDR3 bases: TGTGCCAGCAGCTCACCACCCGGGACAGGGGTAAGGAAAGAGACCCAGTACTTC.